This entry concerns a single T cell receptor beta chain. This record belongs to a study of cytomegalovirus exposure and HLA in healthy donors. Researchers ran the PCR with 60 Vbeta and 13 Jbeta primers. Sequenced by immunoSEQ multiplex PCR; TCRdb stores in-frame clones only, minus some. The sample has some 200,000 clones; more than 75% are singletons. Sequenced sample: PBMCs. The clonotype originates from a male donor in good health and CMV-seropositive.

This CDR3 reads CASSPRTANYEQYF. CDR3 in DNA: TGTGCCAGCAGCCCAAGGACAGCAAACTACGAGCAGTACTTC. The chain uses TRBV7-9 and TRBJ2-7, with D possibly TRBD1 on 6 matching bases. The CDR3 is 14 residues long. CDR1 and CDR2 from the germline V gene are SEHNR and FQNEAQ (reference sequence). The V gene lost 5 bases and the J gene lost 3 bases, with 14 bases spanning the gap.